The T cell receptor (beta chain) described here comes from a study of CD8 T cells in ankylosing spondylitis. General study points: Disease-linked clones, CD8+, were relatively rare in peripheral blood. For ankylosing spondylitis blood, a TCR beta motif of several highly homologous variants appeared characteristic.

For TCR beta, libraries came from quantitative 5'-RACE with molecular barcodes. TCRdb re-derived calls from the 5' RACE reads in MiXCR, one entry per CDR3 protein. The table records some 220,000 distinct CDR3 sequences, 7.5% to 9.5% of them present only once. This clonotype was counted ten times or more. The antigen is undetermined. From germline, CDR1 is LGHDT and CDR2 YNNKEL (reference sequence). CDR3 length equals 15 residues. J gave up 6 bases and V 4 bases, and 6 bases lay outside the gene matches. The specimen sequenced was blood, either unsorted or a sorted T cell fraction (not recorded which). This receptor was identified in a female donor with ankylosing spondylitis or in good health (not recorded which). The chain uses TRBV3-1 and TRBJ2-1; the match to TRBD2 covers 10 bases. The CDR3 DNA is TGTGCCAGCAGCCCCACTAGCGGGATAAGCAATGAGCAGTTCTTC. This translates into CASSPTSGISNEQFF.